This T cell receptor beta chain was identified in a study of T cell responses to AZD1222 COVID-19 vaccine. Study findings and constraints: Females made up more of the donors, who were largely white British, and clonal diversity may have come out too low.

The repertoire was sequenced with immunoSEQ multiplex PCR; TCRdb's copy has only in-frame clones and lacks some. This table has 190,000 or so clones, 93% appearing once. Germline V gives CDR1 MNHEY, CDR2 SVGAGI. The germline V and J ends were trimmed by 7 bases and 4 bases, with 16 bases remaining between them. The CDR3 covers 14 residues. Points on this clone: The antigen remains unidentified.

This sequence was found in an adult who received the AZD1222 COVID-19 vaccine. The genes are TRBV6-5 and TRBJ1-2; a weak D match, TRBD1 (6 bases). Sequences were derived from peripheral blood, sampled 28 days after the second AZD1222 dose. In nucleotides, the CDR3 is TGTGCCAGCACCCAAGGGGGGGACCTCTATGGCTACACCTTC. Amino acids: CASTQGGDLYGYTF.